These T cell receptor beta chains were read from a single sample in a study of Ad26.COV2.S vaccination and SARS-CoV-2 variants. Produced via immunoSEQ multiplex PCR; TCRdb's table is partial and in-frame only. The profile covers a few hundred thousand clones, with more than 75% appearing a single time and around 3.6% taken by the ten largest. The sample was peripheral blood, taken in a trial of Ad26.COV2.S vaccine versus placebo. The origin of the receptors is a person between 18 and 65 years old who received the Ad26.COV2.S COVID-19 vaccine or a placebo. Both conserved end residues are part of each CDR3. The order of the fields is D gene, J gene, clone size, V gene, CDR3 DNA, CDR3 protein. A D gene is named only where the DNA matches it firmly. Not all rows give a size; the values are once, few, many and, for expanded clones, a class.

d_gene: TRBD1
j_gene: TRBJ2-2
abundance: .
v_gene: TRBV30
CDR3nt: TGTGCCTGGAGGCCCGGGACAGCGTTCGCCGGGGAGCTGTTTTTT
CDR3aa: CAWRPGTAFAGELFF

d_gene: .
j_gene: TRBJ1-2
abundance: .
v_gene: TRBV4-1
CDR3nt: TGCGCCAGCAGCCGACCGGATCGCGGGTTGAGCTACACCTTC
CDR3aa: CASSRPDRGLSYTF

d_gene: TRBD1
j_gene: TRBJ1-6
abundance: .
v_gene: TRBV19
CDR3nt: TGTGCCAGTGCGACAGGGGTCTATAATTCACCCCTCCACTTT
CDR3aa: CASATGVYNSPLHF

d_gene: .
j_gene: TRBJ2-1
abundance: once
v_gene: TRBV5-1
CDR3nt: TGCGCCAGCAGCTTGGTAATACAGGCGTCGGGCAATGAGCAGTTCTTC
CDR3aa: CASSLVIQASGNEQFF

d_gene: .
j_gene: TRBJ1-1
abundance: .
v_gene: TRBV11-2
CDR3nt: TGTGCCAGCAGCTTAGCTCCCGTGATCGGGGGCACTGAAGCTTTCTTT
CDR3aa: CASSLAPVIGGTEAFF

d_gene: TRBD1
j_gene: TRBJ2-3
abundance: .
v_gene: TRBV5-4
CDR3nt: TGTGCCAGCAGCCGTCCGACAGGGGCGACGACAACGGACACAGATACGCAGTATTTT
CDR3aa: CASSRPTGATTTDTDTQYF

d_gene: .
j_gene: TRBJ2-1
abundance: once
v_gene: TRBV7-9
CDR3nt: TGTTCAGAGGCAGGGGACTATGAGCAGTTCTTC
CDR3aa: CSEAGDYEQFF

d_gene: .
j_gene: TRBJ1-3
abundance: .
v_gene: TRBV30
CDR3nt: TGTGCCTGGACCGGGGCGGGAAACACCATATATTTT
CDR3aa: CAWTGAGNTIYF

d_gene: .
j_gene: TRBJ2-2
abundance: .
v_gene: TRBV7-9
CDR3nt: TGTGCCAGCAGCTTAGCGGTAGGGGAAGTGCAGCTGTTTTTT
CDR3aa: CASSLAVGEVQLFF

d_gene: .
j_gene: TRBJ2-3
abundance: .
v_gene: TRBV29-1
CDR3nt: TGCAGCGCCTTTCCTCGTCTCCAGGATACGCAGTATTTT
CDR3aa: CSAFPRLQDTQYF

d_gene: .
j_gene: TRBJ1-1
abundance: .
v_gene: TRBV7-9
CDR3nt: TGTGCCAGCAGCTTAATCGGCAGTAATACCGAAGCTTTCTTT
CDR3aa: CASSLIGSNTEAFF

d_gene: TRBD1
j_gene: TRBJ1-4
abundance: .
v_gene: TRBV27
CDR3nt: TGTGCCAGCAGAGGACAGGGGGCAGGAACTAATGAAAAACTGTTTTTT
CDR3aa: CASRGQGAGTNEKLFF

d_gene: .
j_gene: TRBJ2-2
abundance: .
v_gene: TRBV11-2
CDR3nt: TGTGCCAGCAGCTGGGGCCGTAACACCGGGGAGCTGTTTTTT
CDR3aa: CASSWGRNTGELFF

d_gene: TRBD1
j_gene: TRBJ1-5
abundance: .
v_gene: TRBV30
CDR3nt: TGTGCCTGGAGTGTACGCGCAGGGGGTTATATGGGTCAGCCCCAGCATTTT
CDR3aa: CAWSVRAGGYMGQPQHF

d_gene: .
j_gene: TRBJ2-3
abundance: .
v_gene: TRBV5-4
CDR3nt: TGTGCCAGCAGCTTGGTTGATACGCAGTATTTT
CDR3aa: CASSLVDTQYF

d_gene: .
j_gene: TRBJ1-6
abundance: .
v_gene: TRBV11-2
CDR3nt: TGTGCCAGCAGCTTAGTGAAGGGATGGGAGGAATCACCCCTCCACTTT
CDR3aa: CASSLVKGWEESPLHF

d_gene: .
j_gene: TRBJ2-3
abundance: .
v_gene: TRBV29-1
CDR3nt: TGCAGCGTTATTCGACAGCCGGCTAGCACAGATACGCAGTATTTT
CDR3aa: CSVIRQPASTDTQYF

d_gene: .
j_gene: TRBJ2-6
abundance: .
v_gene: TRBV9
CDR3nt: TGTGCCAGCAGCGTTGGGGTAGGGGCTGGGGCCAACGTCCTGACTTTC
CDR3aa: CASSVGVGAGANVLTF

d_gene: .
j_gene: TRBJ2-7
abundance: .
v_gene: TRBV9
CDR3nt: TGTGCCAGCAGCGTAGATGGCAGGGGCTACGAGCAGTACTTC
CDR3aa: CASSVDGRGYEQYF

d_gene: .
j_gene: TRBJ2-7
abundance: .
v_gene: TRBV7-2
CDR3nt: TGTGCCAGCAGCTTAGAGGGTCCTCCCTCCTACGAGCAGTACTTC
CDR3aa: CASSLEGPPSYEQYF

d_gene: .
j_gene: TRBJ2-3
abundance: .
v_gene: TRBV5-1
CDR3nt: TGCGCCAGCAGCTTGGGTGGCCGAGGCACAGATACGCAGTATTTT
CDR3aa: CASSLGGRGTDTQYF

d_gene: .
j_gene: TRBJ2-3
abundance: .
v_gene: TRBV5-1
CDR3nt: TGCGCCAGCAGCTTGATAGCAGATACGCAGTATTTT
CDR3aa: CASSLIADTQYF

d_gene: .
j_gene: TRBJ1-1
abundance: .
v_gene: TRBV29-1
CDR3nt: TGCAGCGTTGAAATCCGGGGGGGTGAAGCTTTCTTT
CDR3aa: CSVEIRGGEAFF

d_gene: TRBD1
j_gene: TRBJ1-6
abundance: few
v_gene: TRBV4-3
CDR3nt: TGCGCCAGCAGCCGAACCGGGACAGGGACTCCGCGGTCACCCCTCCACTTT
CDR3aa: CASSRTGTGTPRSPLHF

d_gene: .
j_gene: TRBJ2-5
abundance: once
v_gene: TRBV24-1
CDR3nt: TGTGCCACCAGTGGGGGGTGGGCCAGCCTGTACCAAGAGACCCAGTACTTC
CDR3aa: CATSGGWASLYQETQYF

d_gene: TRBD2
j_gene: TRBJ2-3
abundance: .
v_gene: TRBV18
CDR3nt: TGTGCCAGCTCAACCACCCGGACTAGCGAGACAGATACGCAGTATTTT
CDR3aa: CASSTTRTSETDTQYF

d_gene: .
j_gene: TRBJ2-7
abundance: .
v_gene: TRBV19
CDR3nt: TGTGCCAGTAGTATGATGTCGGACTCCTACGAGCAGTACTTC
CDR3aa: CASSMMSDSYEQYF

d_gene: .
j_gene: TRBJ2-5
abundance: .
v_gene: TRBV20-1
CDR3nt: TGCAGTGCACAGGATCAAGAGACCCAGTACTTC
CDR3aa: CSAQDQETQYF

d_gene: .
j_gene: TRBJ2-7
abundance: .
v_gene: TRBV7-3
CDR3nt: TGTGCCAGCAGCTTAACAGCAGCCTACGAGCAGTACTTC
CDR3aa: CASSLTAAYEQYF

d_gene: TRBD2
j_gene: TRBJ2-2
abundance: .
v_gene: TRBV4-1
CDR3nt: TGCGCCAGCAGCCTCCGCCAGGGACTAGCGGGAACCGGGGAGCTGTTTTTT
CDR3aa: CASSLRQGLAGTGELFF

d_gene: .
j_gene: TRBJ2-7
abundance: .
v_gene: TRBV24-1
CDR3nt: TGTGCCACCACCCTGGACAGTTCGGAGCACGAGCAGTACTTC
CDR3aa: CATTLDSSEHEQYF

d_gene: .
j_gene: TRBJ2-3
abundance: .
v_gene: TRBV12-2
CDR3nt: TGTGCAAGTCGCCTCCGGGTAACAAGAAGGGGGGTGGGTGACAGGACAACTAGCACAGATACGCAGTATTTT
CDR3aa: CASRLRVTRRGVGDRTTSTDTQYF

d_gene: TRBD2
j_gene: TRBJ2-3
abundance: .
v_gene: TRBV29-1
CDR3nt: TGCAGCGTCCGGCCCCCTAGCGGATACACAGATACGCAGTATTTT
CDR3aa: CSVRPPSGYTDTQYF

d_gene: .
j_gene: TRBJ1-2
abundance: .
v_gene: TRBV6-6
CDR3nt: TGTGCCAGCAGTGCGGGGTCTGGCTACACCTTC
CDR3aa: CASSAGSGYTF

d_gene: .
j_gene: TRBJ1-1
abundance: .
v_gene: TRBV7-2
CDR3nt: TGTGCCAGCAGCTACCGGACGGCGAACACTGAAGCTTTCTTT
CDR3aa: CASSYRTANTEAFF

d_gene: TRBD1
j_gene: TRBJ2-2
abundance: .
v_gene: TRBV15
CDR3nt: TGTGCCACCAGCAGGGCGGGACAGGGGACAAGCGGGGAGCTGTTTTTT
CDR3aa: CATSRAGQGTSGELFF

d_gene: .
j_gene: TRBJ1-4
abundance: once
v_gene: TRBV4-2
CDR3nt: TGTGCCAGCAGCCTTGTGGGGGGTAATGAAAAACTGTTTTTT
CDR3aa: CASSLVGGNEKLFF

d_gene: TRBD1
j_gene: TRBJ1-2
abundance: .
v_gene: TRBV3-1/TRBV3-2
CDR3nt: TGTGCCAGCAGCCCAGGACAGGGAGGGGGCTACACCTTC
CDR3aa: CASSPGQGGGYTF

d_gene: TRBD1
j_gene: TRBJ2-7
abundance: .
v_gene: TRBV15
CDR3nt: TGTGCCACCAGCAGAATTGGACAGGGGTGGTACGAGCAGTACTTC
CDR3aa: CATSRIGQGWYEQYF

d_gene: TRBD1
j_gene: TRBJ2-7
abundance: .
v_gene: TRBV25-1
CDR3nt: TGTGCCAGCAGTACCTCCCTGACAGGGGGGACCTACGAGCAGTACTTC
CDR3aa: CASSTSLTGGTYEQYF

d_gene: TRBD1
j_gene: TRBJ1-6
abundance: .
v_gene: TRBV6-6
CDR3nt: TGTGCCAGCAGTTACCCCCCCGACAGGGGGAATTCACCCCTCCACTTT
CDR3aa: CASSYPPDRGNSPLHF

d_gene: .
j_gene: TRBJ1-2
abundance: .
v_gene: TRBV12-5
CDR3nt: TGTGCTAGTGCCCTAGGTGGGGTTAATAGGGATGGCTACACCTTC
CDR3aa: CASALGGVNRDGYTF

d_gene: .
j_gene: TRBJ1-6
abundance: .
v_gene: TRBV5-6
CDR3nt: TGTGCCAGCAGGACGGGTGATAATTCACCCCTCCACTTT
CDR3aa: CASRTGDNSPLHF

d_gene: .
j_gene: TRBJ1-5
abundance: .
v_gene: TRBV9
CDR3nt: TGTGCCAGCAGCGTAGGGGATCGGAGTCAGCCCCAGCATTTT
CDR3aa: CASSVGDRSQPQHF

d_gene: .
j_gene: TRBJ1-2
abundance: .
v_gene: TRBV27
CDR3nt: TGTGCCAGCAGTTTCTCGAGGGACCCCTATGGCTACACCTTC
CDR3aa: CASSFSRDPYGYTF

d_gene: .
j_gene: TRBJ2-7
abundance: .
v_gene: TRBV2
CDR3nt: TGTGCCAGCAGTGGAAGGGGACTGTCGGGGGACGAGCAGTACTTC
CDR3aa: CASSGRGLSGDEQYF

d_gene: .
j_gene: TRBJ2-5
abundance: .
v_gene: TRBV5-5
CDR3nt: TGTGCCAGCAGCCAACAGGGTGGGGCTTTCCAAGAGACCCAGTACTTC
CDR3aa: CASSQQGGAFQETQYF

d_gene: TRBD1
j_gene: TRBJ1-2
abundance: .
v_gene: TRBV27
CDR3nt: TGTGCCAGCAGTTTATCGTGGCAGGGGGGCTATGGCTACACCTTC
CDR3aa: CASSLSWQGGYGYTF

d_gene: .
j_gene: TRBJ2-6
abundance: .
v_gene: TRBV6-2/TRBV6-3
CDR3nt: TGTGCCAGCAGTTACAAAGGGGCCAACGTCCTGACTTTC
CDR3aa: CASSYKGANVLTF

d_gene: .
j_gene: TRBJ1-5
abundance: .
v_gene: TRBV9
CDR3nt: TGTGCCAGCAGCGTAAACAGCCTTCTGAATCAGCCCCAGCATTTT
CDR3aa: CASSVNSLLNQPQHF

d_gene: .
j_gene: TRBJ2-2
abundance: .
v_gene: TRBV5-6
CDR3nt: TGTGCCAGCAGCTTGGTCAGTCTCGGACATTACACCGGGGAGCTGTTTTTT
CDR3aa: CASSLVSLGHYTGELFF

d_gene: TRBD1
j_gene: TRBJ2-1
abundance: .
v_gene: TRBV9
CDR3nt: TGTGCCAGCAGCGCCGGGACAGGAGACAATGAGCAGTTCTTC
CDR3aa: CASSAGTGDNEQFF

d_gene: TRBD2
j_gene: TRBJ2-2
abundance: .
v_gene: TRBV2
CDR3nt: TGTGCCAGCAGTGAAGCGAATAGCGGGTACACGAACACCGGGGAGCTGTTTTTT
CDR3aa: CASSEANSGYTNTGELFF

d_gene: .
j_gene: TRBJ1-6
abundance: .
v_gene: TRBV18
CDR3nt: TGTGCCAGCTCAGTCGGAGCACTGAATTCACCCCTCCACTTT
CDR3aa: CASSVGALNSPLHF

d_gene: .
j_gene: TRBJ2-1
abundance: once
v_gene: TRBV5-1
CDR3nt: TGCGCCAGCAGCCGACTGACACAATACAATGAGCAGTTCTTC
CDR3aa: CASSRLTQYNEQFF

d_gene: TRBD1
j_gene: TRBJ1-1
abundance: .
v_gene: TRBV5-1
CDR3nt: TGCGCCAGCAGCTTGAGAGGGTTGACAGGGACCCCGAACACTGAAGCTTTCTTT
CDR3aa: CASSLRGLTGTPNTEAFF

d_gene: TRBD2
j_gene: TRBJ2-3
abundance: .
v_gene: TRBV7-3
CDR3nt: TGTGCCAGCAGCTTAATTACTAGCGGGGGGGCCGGCACAGATACGCAGTATTTT
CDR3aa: CASSLITSGGAGTDTQYF

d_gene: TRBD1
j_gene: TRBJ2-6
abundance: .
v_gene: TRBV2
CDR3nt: TGTGCCAGCAGTACGGGACAGGGGGCCCTCTCTGGGGCCAACGTCCTGACTTTC
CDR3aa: CASSTGQGALSGANVLTF

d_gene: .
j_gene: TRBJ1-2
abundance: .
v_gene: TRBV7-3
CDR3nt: TGTGCCAGCAGCCCGGACGGCTACTTCTATGGCTACACCTTC
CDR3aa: CASSPDGYFYGYTF